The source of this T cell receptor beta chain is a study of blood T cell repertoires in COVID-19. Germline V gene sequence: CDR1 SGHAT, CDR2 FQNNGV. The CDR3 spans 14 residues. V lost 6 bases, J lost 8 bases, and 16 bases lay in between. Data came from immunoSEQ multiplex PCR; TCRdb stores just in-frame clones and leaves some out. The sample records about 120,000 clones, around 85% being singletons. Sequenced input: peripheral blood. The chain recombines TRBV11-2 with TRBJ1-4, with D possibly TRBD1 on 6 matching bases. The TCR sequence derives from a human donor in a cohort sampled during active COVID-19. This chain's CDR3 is CASSLDRIGEKLFF. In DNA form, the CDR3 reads TGTGCCAGCAGTTTGGACAGAATTGGCGAAAAACTGTTTTTT. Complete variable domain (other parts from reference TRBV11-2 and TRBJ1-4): EAGVAQSPRYKIIEKRQSVAFWCNPISGHATLYWYQQILGQGPKLLIQFQNNGVVDDSQLPKDRFSAERLKGVDSTLKIQPAKLEDSAVYLCASSLDRIGEKLFFGSGTQLSVL.